This TCR beta chain was recorded in a study of regulatory T cells in long-lasting Graves disease. This clonotype was seen more than once but under ten times. The CDR3 is 14 residues long. Germline loops: CDR1 SGDLS, CDR2 YYNGEE. Trimming took off 4 bases at V and 6 bases at J, with 11 bases between the two ends. The time point denotes: newly diagnosed GD, antithyroid drugs for less than 3 months. After RNA was extracted from PBMCs, the TCR library was made from it. Per American Thyroid Association guidelines, Graves' disease was diagnosed. CDR3 regions were amplified by Arm-PCR using iRepertoire HTBI primers to build TCR beta libraries. TCRdb reprocessed the multiplex PCR reads with MiXCR, giving one entry per CDR3 protein. The sample lists 530,000 or so distinct CDR3 sequences, about 13% occurring once. These data also formed part of another study, on T cells in Graves' hyperthyroidism and ophthalmopathy. That work contributes: In simple terms, a model built on 13 V-J features told ophthalmopathy apart from stable hyperthyroidism.

This receptor was taken from a man aged 30-40 years with Graves disease. The chain has TRBV9 and TRBJ1-6; no reliable D call. Sequencing was performed on peripheral blood mononuclear cells (PBMCs), taken at new diagnosis, from a patient treated with antithyroid drugs. Here the CDR3 reads CASSSRTANSPLHF. The CDR3 nucleotides are TGTGCCAGCAGCTCAAGGACTGCTAATTCACCCCTCCACTTT. Looking up the rest from reference TRBV9 and TRBJ1-6 gives the full variable domain: DSGVTQTPKHLITATGQRVTLRCSPRSGDLSVYWYQQSLDQGLQFLIQYYNGEERAKGNILERFSAQQFPDLHSELNLSSLELGDSALYFCASSSRTANSPLHFGNGTRLTVT.